One and the same sample provided the 31 T cell receptor beta chains below, sequenced in a study of T cell changes during pregnancy in multiple sclerosis. Profiled with immunoSEQ multiplex PCR; TCRdb holds only in-frame clones, not every one. Among around 55,000 clones listed, approximately 94% were seen once. Here the sequenced sample was CD8+ T cells from peripheral blood mononuclear cells, taken in the third trimester of pregnancy. The origin of the receptors is a female donor with multiple sclerosis, enrolled in a pregnancy study.

This chain joins TRBV5-5 and TRBJ2-3; 9 bases agree with TRBD2. Germline lookup yields CDR1 SGHKS and CDR2 YYEKEE (reference sequence). The length of the CDR3 is 15 residues. Germline trimming cut 5 bases from V and 3 bases from J; bases unmatched to any gene: 7. The CDR3 is CASRGGGRVTDTQYF. CDR3 in DNA: TGTGCCAGCAGGGGGGGCGGGAGGGTGACAGATACGCAGTATTTT.

The CDR3 nucleotides are TGTGCCAGCAGCACCGGTGCTAACTATGGCTACACCTTC. Amino acids: CASSTGANYGYTF. The chain joins TRBV27 to TRBJ1-2; D remains unclear. This CDR3 is 13 amino acids long. Germline lookup yields CDR1 MNHEY and CDR2 SMNVEV (reference sequence). V was clipped by 6 bases and J by 0 bases, with 8 bases between them.

The chain joins TRBV10-3 to TRBJ2-7; no clear D gene. V dropped 2 bases and J dropped 5 bases, with 13 bases sitting between them. Germline V gene lookup returns CDR1 ENHRY and CDR2 SYGVKD. The CDR3 covers 14 residues. CDR3 bases: TGTGCCATCAGTGAGGGGCAGGCAGTGAACGAGCAGTACTTC. Translating gives CAISEGQAVNEQYF.

The chain combines TRBV4-3 with TRBJ2-3; 8 positions agree with TRBD1. CDR1 and CDR2 (germline): LGHNA, YSLEER. Losses at the gene ends were 0 bases for V and 0 bases for J; bases not matched to a gene: 8. This CDR3 has 18 residues. The DNA for the CDR3 is TGCGCCAGCAGCCAAGACCCGGGACAGGAAAATAGCACAGATACGCAGTATTTT. It yields the protein CASSQDPGQENSTDTQYF.

J is TRBJ2-1 and V is TRBV7-9; 8 bases fit TRBD2. Trimming at V came to 5 bases and at J to 7 bases, leaving 22 bases not matched to a gene. The CDR3 is 19 residues long. Germline assignment: CDR1 SEHNR and CDR2 FQNEAQ (reference sequence). This chain's CDR3 is CASSPKAGLAGTLGNEQFF. The CDR3 coding sequence is TGTGCCAGCAGCCCAAAGGCGGGGCTAGCGGGCACCTTGGGGAATGAGCAGTTCTTC.

The V gene is TRBV11-2, the J gene TRBJ1-4; possibly TRBD1 for D (6 bases). V shed 4 bases and J shed 6 bases, with 27 bases lying between them. The CDR3 runs to 19 residues. Per germline, CDR1 SGHAT and CDR2 FQNNGV. CDR3 residues: CASSYRTDLGSGYDEKLFF. The CDR3 coding sequence is TGTGCCAGCAGCTACCGGACAGATCTAGGGTCGGGGTATGATGAAAAACTGTTTTTT.

This clone was picked up a small number of times. The chain recombines TRBV11-2 with TRBJ1-2; possible D gene TRBD1, 5 bases. The CDR3 runs 14 residues. Looked up from germline, CDR1 is SGHAT and CDR2 is FQNNGV. The V gene lost 1 base and the J gene lost 7 bases, with 13 bases spanning the gap. As DNA, the CDR3 is TGTGCCAGCAGCTTAGGGGGGGGGACCCGTGGCTACACCTTC. As protein: CASSLGGGTRGYTF.

With regard to this clone: The junction and the germline gene differ at one end; a read error may be behind it. The V and J genes are TRBV7-7 and TRBJ2-1, with D unclear. CDR3 length: 15 residues. Per germline, CDR1 SSHAT and CDR2 FNYEAQ (reference sequence). The chain's CDR3 is CASSLYQNHYNEQFF. In DNA form, the CDR3 reads TGTGCTAGCAGCTTATATCAGAATCACTACAATGAGCAGTTCTTC.

CDR3 in DNA: TGCGCCAGCAGCTCAACCTCTAGCGGGAGGATCTATGAGCAGTTCTTC. This codes for CASSSTSSGRIYEQFF. The V call is TRBV5-1, the J call TRBJ2-1; 11 bases are shared with TRBD2. V shed 3 bases and J 8 bases; nucleotides not matched to a gene: 10. The CDR3 has 16 amino acids. Germline values: CDR1 SGHRS, CDR2 YFSETQ.

The rearrangement uses TRBV5-4 and TRBJ2-7; 8 bases map to TRBD2. V was pared by 0 bases and J by 5 bases, with 7 bases of the junction left unmatched. Germline V gives CDR1 SGHNT, CDR2 YYREEE (reference sequence). The CDR3 covers 15 residues. The CDR3 DNA reads TGTGCCAGCAGCTTGGTGGCCGCGGGGGGTAACGAGCAGTACTTC. Translating it yields CASSLVAAGGNEQYF.

This clone appeared a few times. V is TRBV9 and J is TRBJ2-1, with 8 positions matching TRBD2. This CDR3 contains 16 residues. V shed 4 bases and J 2 bases; nucleotides not matched to a gene: 8. The germline V gene has CDR1 SGDLS and CDR2 YYNGEE. The CDR3 bases are TGTGCCAGCAGCCTAAAGCCGGGACTAGCCTACAATGAGCAGTTCTTC. This gives the protein CASSLKPGLAYNEQFF.

The chain recombines TRBV4-1 with TRBJ1-3; D might be TRBD1 (6 bases). V was pared by 3 bases and J by 5 bases, with 17 bases between. The germline V gene has CDR1 MGHRA and CDR2 YSYEKL. CDR3 length: 16 amino acids. CDR3 DNA sequence: TGCGCCAGCAGCCACCTAAAGGGGGGGGACAGAAACACCATATATTTT. This translates into CASSHLKGGDRNTIYF.

The genes are TRBV6-1 and TRBJ2-7, with D uncertain. V was cut by 0 bases and J by 7 bases, with 16 bases left in between. The CDR3 runs 15 residues. CDR1 and CDR2 from the germline V gene are MNHNS and SASEGT. The CDR3 coding sequence is TGTGCCAGCAGTGAAGCGATAACGCCGGGTAGGGAGCAGTACTTC. This sequence encodes CASSEAITPGREQYF.

The gene calls are TRBV27 and TRBJ1-4; D may be TRBD1 (5 bases). The CDR3 covers 14 residues. Between the trimmed V and J ends, which lost 2 bases and 5 bases, there was a span of 9 bases. In germline, CDR1 is MNHEY, CDR2 SMNVEV (reference sequence). The CDR3 bases are TGTGCCAGCAGTTTACGGGGGGGAAATGAAAAACTGTTTTTT. Its protein product is CASSLRGGNEKLFF.

This rearrangement joins TRBV5-6 to TRBJ2-1; 9 bases line up with TRBD2. Trimming at V came to 2 bases and at J to 7 bases, leaving 7 bases not matched to a gene. Germline-derived CDR1 and CDR2 are SGHDT and YYEEEE. The CDR3 consists of 15 residues. This CDR3 is CASSLGSGSANEQFF. The CDR3 nucleotides read TGTGCCAGCAGCTTAGGTAGCGGGAGCGCAAATGAGCAGTTCTTC. Filled out from reference TRBV5-6 and TRBJ2-1, the complete variable domain reads DAGVTQSPTHLIKTRGQQVTLRCSPKSGHDTVSWYQQALGQGPQFIFQYYEEEERQRGNFPDRFSGHQFPNYSSELNVNALLLGDSALYLCASSLGSGSANEQFFGPGTRLTVL.

V usage is TRBV6-1 and J usage is TRBJ2-5; D gene uncertain. The CDR3 loop spans 11 amino acids. The germline V gene encodes CDR1 MNHNS and CDR2 SASEGT. Trimming pared 6 bases from V and 4 bases from J, leaving 6 bases between. DNA for the CDR3: TGTGCCAGCAGGTACGGAGAGACCCAGTACTTC. Translated: CASRYGETQYF.

This rearrangement joins TRBV5-5 to TRBJ2-1; 13 bases match TRBD2. Per germline, CDR1 SGHKS and CDR2 YYEKEE (reference sequence). With 2 bases clipped from V and 2 bases from J, the junction kept 1 base outside the gene matches. The CDR3 consists of 16 residues. DNA of the CDR3: TGTGCCAGCAGCTTAGGGACTAGCGGGACCTACAATGAGCAGTTCTTC. Translating gives CASSLGTSGTYNEQFF.

The rearrangement joins TRBV15 to TRBJ1-1, with 8 bases identical to TRBD1. The CDR3 runs to 13 residues. Germline assignment: CDR1 LNHNV and CDR2 YYDKDF (reference sequence). The junction had 12 bases not matched to a gene; V was cut back by 8 bases and J by 10 bases. The CDR3 nucleotides are TGTGCCACCCAGGACAGGGCGAATGTTGGAGCTTTCTTT. Protein product: CATQDRANVGAFF.

The rearrangement links TRBV5-6 to TRBJ2-3, with 8 bases that match TRBD1. Losses at the gene ends were 4 bases for V and 0 bases for J; bases not matched to a gene: 7. Germline V gene lookup returns CDR1 SGHDT and CDR2 YYEEEE. This CDR3 contains 16 residues. As DNA, the CDR3 is TGTGCCAGCAGCGACAGGGGAGGTGGTAGCACAGATACGCAGTATTTT. Protein product: CASSDRGGGSTDTQYF.

The rearrangement links TRBV21-1 to TRBJ2-1; TRBD1 is the table's D call, not checked against the DNA. TRBV21-1 is annotated as a pseudogene. CDR3 length: 13 residues. The CDR3, as DNA: TGTGCCAGCAGCAAAGCGCTGTCCCACCAGTTGTTCTTC. It encodes CASSKALSHQLFF.

This chain connects TRBV5-6 to TRBJ2-7; 10 bases are shared with TRBD1. The CDR3 covers 14 residues. Trimming at V came to 0 bases and at J to 3 bases, leaving 0 bases not matched to a gene. The germline V gene has CDR1 SGHDT and CDR2 YYEEEE. The CDR3 region has the DNA TGTGCCAGCAGCTTGGGGGACAGGGGCTACGAGCAGTACTTC. It codes for CASSLGDRGYEQYF.

This clone is a singleton in its sample. This chain uses TRBV4-3 with TRBJ2-7; 8 positions match TRBD1. The junction had 4 bases not matched to a gene; V was cut back by 0 bases and J by 0 bases. Germline assignment: CDR1 LGHNA and CDR2 YSLEER. The CDR3 loop spans 16 amino acids. As DNA, the CDR3 is TGCGCCAGCAGCCAAGAGAGGGACAGGAGCTCCTACGAGCAGTACTTC. Its translation is CASSQERDRSSYEQYF.

The gene calls are TRBV4-3 and TRBJ2-6, with a tentative D call TRBD2 (6 bases). The germline V gene has CDR1 LGHNA and CDR2 YSLEER. V was clipped by 0 bases and J by 0 bases, with 9 bases between them. The CDR3 is 17 amino acids. The CDR3 DNA reads TGCGCCAGCAGCCAAGAGGGGGGTGCCTCTGGGGCCAACGTCCTGACTTTC. Translated: CASSQEGGASGANVLTF.

This chain links TRBV6-4 with TRBJ2-7, with 7 bases aligning to TRBD2. The germline V gene has CDR1 MRHNA and CDR2 SNTAGT. V lost 4 bases, J lost 2 bases, and 14 bases stayed unmatched. CDR3 length: 17 amino acids. CDR3 region: CASSVRDSGGSAYEQYF. The DNA for the CDR3 is TGTGCCAGCAGTGTTCGGGACTCGGGAGGATCCGCCTACGAGCAGTACTTC.

The V and J genes are TRBV19 and TRBJ2-1; TRBD2 is a possible D gene (5 bases). V was shortened by 9 bases and J by 2 bases, with 11 bases between the two germline ends. The CDR3 is made up of 13 amino acids. Germline V gives CDR1 LNHDA, CDR2 SQIVND (reference sequence). CDR3 sequence (DNA): TGTGCCAGCGGTGTCGGGGCCTACAATGAGCAGTTCTTC. Translation gives CASGVGAYNEQFF.

This chain joins TRBV27 and TRBJ1-1, with 7 bases aligning to TRBD1. The V and J ends lost 6 bases and 2 bases, in that order; junction bases with no gene match: 12. The CDR3 is made up of 16 amino acids. Germline CDR1 reads MNHEY; CDR2 reads SMNVEV (reference sequence). The CDR3 region is CASSRIPTGFNTEAFF. CDR3 DNA sequence: TGTGCCAGCAGCCGCATACCGACAGGGTTTAACACTGAAGCTTTCTTT.

The chain combines TRBV12-5 with TRBJ1-1, with D unresolved. CDR3 length equals 12 residues. Germline CDR1 reads LGHNT; CDR2 reads FRNRAP. V was cut by 3 bases and J by 1 base, with 3 bases left in between. The CDR3 nucleotides read TGTGCTAGTGGTTTACAGAACACTGAAGCTTTCTTT. The encoded protein is CASGLQNTEAFF.

The chain employs TRBV5-6 and TRBJ1-2; 7 bases agree with TRBD1. After removal of 6 bases from V and 1 base from J, the junction contained 12 bases not matched to a gene. CDR1 is SGHDT and CDR2 is YYEEEE in the germline V gene. The CDR3 loop spans 16 amino acids. The CDR3 DNA is TGTGCCAGCACCTCCGGACAGGCCTTACTTAACTATGGCTACACCTTC. This encodes CASTSGQALLNYGYTF. The full variable domain, in which reference TRBV5-6 and TRBJ1-2 provide the parts outside the CDR3, is DAGVTQSPTHLIKTRGQQVTLRCSPKSGHDTVSWYQQALGQGPQFIFQYYEEEERQRGNFPDRFSGHQFPNYSSELNVNALLLGDSALYLCASTSGQALLNYGYTFGSGTRLTVV.

In this sample, this clone turned up a few times. The chain carries TRBV27 and TRBJ2-7; 8 positions match TRBD1. The junction had 8 bases not matched to a gene; V was cut back by 0 bases and J by 7 bases. Germline CDR1 is MNHEY and CDR2 is SMNVEV (reference sequence). The CDR3 has 15 residues. CDR3 coding DNA: TGTGCCAGCAGTTTATCAGGACAGGGTTTTTGGGAGCAGTACTTC. It encodes CASSLSGQGFWEQYF.

The genes are TRBV10-3 and TRBJ2-5, with 8 positions matching TRBD2. The CDR3 is 14 residues long. V shed 5 bases, J shed 1 base, and the junction held 3 bases outside the gene matches. CDR1 is ENHRY, CDR2 SYGVKD, per germline. For the CDR3, the DNA is TGTGCCATCAGTTATAGCGGGACCCAAGAGACCCAGTACTTC. It specifies CAISYSGTQETQYF.

The table lists this clone with a count of one. V and J are TRBV10-3 and TRBJ2-7; D unclear. Deletions cut 3 bases from V and 5 bases from J, with 8 bases between. CDR3 size: 12 residues. Germline V gene sequence: CDR1 ENHRY, CDR2 SYGVKD. The CDR3 DNA reads TGTGCCATCAGTGACCCTCCTAACGAGCAGTACTTC. This encodes CAISDPPNEQYF.